These 9 T cell receptor beta chains were all obtained from the same sample, sequenced in a study of blood T cell repertoires in COVID-19. Method: immunoSEQ multiplex PCR; TCRdb's copy keeps in-frame clones and lacks some. Among approximately 150,000 clones listed, approximately 84% were seen once. Sequencing was carried out using peripheral blood. The receptors were sampled from a woman of 80 years or more with COVID-19, enrolled during active disease.

The V and J genes are TRBV15 and TRBJ1-2, with D tentatively TRBD1 (6 bases). Germline assignment: CDR1 LNHNV and CDR2 YYDKDF (reference sequence). Trimming removed 8 bases from V and 7 bases from J, with 14 bases in between. There are 12 residues in the CDR3. The CDR3 reads CATGVGGPGYTF. The CDR3 DNA is TGTGCCACCGGGGTGGGGGGGCCTGGCTACACCTTC.

V gene TRBV28 combines with J gene TRBJ1-5; weak D call: TRBD1 (6 bases). CDR1 and CDR2 (germline): MDHEN, SYDVKM. This CDR3 comprises 12 residues. The V end was cut by 10 bases, the J end by 4 bases, with 11 bases between. This CDR3 reads CATRQVNQPQHF. The DNA of the CDR3 is TGTGCCACTAGACAGGTGAATCAGCCCCAGCATTTT.

The V call is TRBV16, the J call TRBJ1-1, with D uncertain. V was trimmed by 4 bases and J by 4 bases, leaving 10 bases between them. CDR3 length: 13 residues. CDR1 is KGHSY and CDR2 is FQNENV in the germline V gene. The CDR3 region has the DNA TGTGCCAGCAGCCTTGCGGGGTCCACTGAAGCTTTCTTT. This translates into CASSLAGSTEAFF.

This clone was seen a few times. The chain combines TRBV5-1 with TRBJ2-3, with 7 bases identical to TRBD1. CDR1 SGHRS and CDR2 YFSETQ come from the germline V gene. Trimming at V came to 3 bases and at J to 2 bases, leaving 3 bases not matched to a gene. The CDR3 is 14 amino acids. CDR3 nucleotides: TGCGCCAGCAGCTCCGGACAGGCCACAGATACGCAGTATTTT. Translating gives CASSSGQATDTQYF.

This clone was detected ten times or more. V gene TRBV9 combines with J gene TRBJ1-2; possible D gene TRBD1, 6 bases. Germline lookup yields CDR1 SGDLS and CDR2 YYNGEE. The CDR3 totals 14 residues. The ends were cut back, 3 bases at V and 3 bases at J, with 12 bases in the middle. For the CDR3, the DNA is TGTGCCAGCAGCGACGGGGGGCCTCACTATGGCTACACCTTC. Amino acids: CASSDGGPHYGYTF. The complete variable domain, with remaining parts taken from reference TRBV9 and TRBJ1-2, reads DSGVTQTPKHLITATGQRVTLRCSPRSGDLSVYWYQQSLDQGLQFLIQYYNGEERAKGNILERFSAQQFPDLHSELNLSSLELGDSALYFCASSDGGPHYGYTFGSGTRLTVV.

V and J are TRBV2 and TRBJ1-2, with a possible D match to TRBD1 (6 bases). This CDR3 has 12 residues. Deletions cut 7 bases from V and 8 bases from J, with 14 bases between. Germline values: CDR1 SNHLY, CDR2 FYNNEI. The DNA of the CDR3 is TGTGCCAGCACCCAGGGGCTTGACGGCTACACCTTC. The encoded protein is CASTQGLDGYTF.

In this sample, this clone turned up once. The chain joins TRBV24-1 to TRBJ2-7, with a possible D match to TRBD1 (5 bases). This CDR3 contains 10 residues. From germline, CDR1 is KGHDR and CDR2 SFDVKD. V gave up 12 bases and J gave up 4 bases, with 9 bases separating them. The CDR3 nucleotides read TGTGCCGGGGCGAGGTACGAGCAGTACTTC. Translating gives CAGARYEQYF.

This sequence joins TRBV30 and TRBJ1-1, with D possibly being TRBD1 (5 bases). Germline CDR1 reads GTSNPN; CDR2 reads SVGIG (reference sequence). Trimming took off 2 bases at V and 5 bases at J, with 9 bases between the two ends. The length of the CDR3 is 12 residues. CDR3 region: CAWSIRGTEAFF. The CDR3 DNA is TGTGCCTGGAGTATACGGGGGACTGAAGCTTTCTTT.

The V call is TRBV5-1, the J call TRBJ2-7; 7 nucleotides align to TRBD1. Unmatched junction bases numbered 7, after V lost 4 bases and J lost 0 bases. This CDR3 is built from 15 residues. Germline CDR1 reads SGHRS; CDR2 reads YFSETQ. CDR3 sequence: CASSPQGLSSYEQYF. The CDR3 DNA reads as TGCGCCAGCAGCCCACAGGGGCTGAGCTCCTACGAGCAGTACTTC.